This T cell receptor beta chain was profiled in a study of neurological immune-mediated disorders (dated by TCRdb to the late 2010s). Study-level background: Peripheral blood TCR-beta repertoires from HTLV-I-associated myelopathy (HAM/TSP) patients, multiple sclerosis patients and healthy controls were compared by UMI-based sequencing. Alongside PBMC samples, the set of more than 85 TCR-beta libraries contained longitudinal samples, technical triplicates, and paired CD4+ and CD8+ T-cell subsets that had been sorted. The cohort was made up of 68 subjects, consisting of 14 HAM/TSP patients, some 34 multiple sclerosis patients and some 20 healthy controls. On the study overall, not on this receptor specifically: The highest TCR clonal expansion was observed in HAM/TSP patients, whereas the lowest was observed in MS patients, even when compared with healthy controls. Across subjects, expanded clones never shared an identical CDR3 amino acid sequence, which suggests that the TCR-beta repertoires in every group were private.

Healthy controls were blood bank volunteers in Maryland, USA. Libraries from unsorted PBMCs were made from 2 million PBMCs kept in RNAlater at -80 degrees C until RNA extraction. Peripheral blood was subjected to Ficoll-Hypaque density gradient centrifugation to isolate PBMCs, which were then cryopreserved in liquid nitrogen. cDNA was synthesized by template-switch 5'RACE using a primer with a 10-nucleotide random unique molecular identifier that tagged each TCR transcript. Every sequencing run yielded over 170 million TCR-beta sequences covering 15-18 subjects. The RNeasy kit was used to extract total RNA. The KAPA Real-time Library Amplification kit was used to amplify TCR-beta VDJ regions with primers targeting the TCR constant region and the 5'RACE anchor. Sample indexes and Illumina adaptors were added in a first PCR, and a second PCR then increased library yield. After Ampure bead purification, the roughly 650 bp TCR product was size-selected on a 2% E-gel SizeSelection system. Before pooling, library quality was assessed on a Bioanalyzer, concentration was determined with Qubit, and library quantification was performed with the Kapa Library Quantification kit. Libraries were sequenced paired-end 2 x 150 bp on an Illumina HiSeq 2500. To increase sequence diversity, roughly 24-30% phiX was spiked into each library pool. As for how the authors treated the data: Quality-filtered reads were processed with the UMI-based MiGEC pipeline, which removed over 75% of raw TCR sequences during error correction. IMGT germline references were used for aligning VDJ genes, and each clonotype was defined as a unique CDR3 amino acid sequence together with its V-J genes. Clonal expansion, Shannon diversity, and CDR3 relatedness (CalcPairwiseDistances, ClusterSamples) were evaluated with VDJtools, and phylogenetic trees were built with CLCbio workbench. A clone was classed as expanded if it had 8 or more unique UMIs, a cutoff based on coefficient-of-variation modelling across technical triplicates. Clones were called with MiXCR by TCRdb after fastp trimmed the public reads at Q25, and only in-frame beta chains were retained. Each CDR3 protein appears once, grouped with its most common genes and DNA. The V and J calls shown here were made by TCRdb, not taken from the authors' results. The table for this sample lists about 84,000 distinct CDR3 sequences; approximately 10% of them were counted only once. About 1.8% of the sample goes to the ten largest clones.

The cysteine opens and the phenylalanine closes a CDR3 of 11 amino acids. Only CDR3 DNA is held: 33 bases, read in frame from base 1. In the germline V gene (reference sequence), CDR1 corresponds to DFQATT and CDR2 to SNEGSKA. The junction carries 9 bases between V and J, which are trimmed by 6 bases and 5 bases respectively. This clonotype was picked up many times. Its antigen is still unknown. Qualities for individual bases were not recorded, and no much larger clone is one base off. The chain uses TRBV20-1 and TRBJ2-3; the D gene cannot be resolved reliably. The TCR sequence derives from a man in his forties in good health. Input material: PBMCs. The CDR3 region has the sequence CSARTGDTQYF. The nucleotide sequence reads TGCAGTGCCAGAACTGGAGATACGCAGTATTTT.